The clone carrying this T cell receptor beta chain has only a few counts. The antigen remains unidentified. CDR3 size: 15 residues. CDR1 and CDR2 (germline): SEHNR, FQNEAQ (reference sequence). V shed 5 bases and J 4 bases; nucleotides not matched to a gene: 5. The sample is drawn from a study of early T cells in non-severe SARS-CoV-2 infection. Study information: Sequenced material consisted of bulk RNA (from unsorted whole blood), and chains were unpaired. Study-wide findings and caveats: Anti-spike CD8 responses were favored by VDJdb matching, which missed private and CD4 specificities.

Researchers attached unique molecular identifiers to individual cDNA molecules. TCRdb re-analysed the 5' RACE reads in MiXCR, keeping a single row per CDR3 protein. The sample includes approximately 40,000 distinct CDR3 sequences, approximately 6.2% of them seen just once. The chain links TRBV7-9 to TRBJ2-1; 10 nucleotides line up with TRBD2. Sequenced material: whole blood, taken at baseline. This clonotype originated in an adult who was a healthcare worker with PCR-confirmed SARS-CoV-2 infection or an uninfected control (not recorded which). The CDR3 DNA reads TGTGCCAGCAGCCCGGGGACTAGCGCGTACAATGAGCAGTTCTTC. Translation gives CASSPGTSAYNEQFF.